This is a list of T cell receptor beta chains from one sample in a study of control samples from healthy donors and cancer patients. Clones were read by immunoSEQ multiplex PCR, and TCRdb kept only the in-frame ones, dropping some. The sample has more than 100,000 clones, 80% to 95% seen once. Sequencing was carried out using blood. The receptor source for this set is a man aged 18 to 29 in good health. Each CDR3 is given with its conserved first and last residue. The D gene is left open where the match is weak. Only some rows state a clone size, as once, few, many or a class for expanded clones.

TRBV6-6,-,-,TRBJ2-2,CASSYQPTGELFF,TGTGCCAGCAGTTACCAGCCGACCGGGGAGCTGTTTTTT
TRBV7-2,few,TRBD1,TRBJ1-5,CASSLWARGLNQPQHF,TGTGCCAGCAGCTTATGGGCAAGGGGGCTAAATCAGCCCCAGCATTTT
TRBV10-3,-,TRBD1,TRBJ2-7,CAASSGQGSYEQYF,TGTGCCGCCAGCTCGGGACAGGGTTCCTACGAGCAGTACTTC
TRBV7-8,-,-,TRBJ1-2,CASSFISRDYTF,TGTGCCAGCAGCTTTATAAGCAGGGACTACACCTTC
TRBV11-2,-,-,TRBJ2-1,CASSLGRSSYNEQFF,TGTGCCAGCAGCCTGGGAAGGAGCTCCTACAATGAGCAGTTCTTC
TRBV11-1,-,-,TRBJ1-2,CASSSQRNGYTF,TGTGCCAGCAGCTCACAGAGAAATGGCTACACCTTC
TRBV10-1,once,-,TRBJ2-7,CASTASPRTPSYEQYF,TGCGCCAGCACTGCGTCCCCCCGGACCCCATCCTACGAGCAGTACTTC
TRBV10-3,-,-,TRBJ1-5,CAIGPFQNQPQHF,TGTGCCATCGGTCCGTTTCAAAATCAGCCCCAGCATTTT
TRBV5-3,-,-,TRBJ2-1,CARSPGSQGNEQFF,TGTGCCAGAAGCCCCGGGAGCCAAGGGAATGAGCAGTTCTTC
TRBV6-5,-,TRBD1,TRBJ2-1,CASSYSGQGAHNEQFF,TGTGCCAGCAGTTACTCGGGACAGGGGGCCCACAATGAGCAGTTCTTC
TRBV3-1/TRBV3-2,-,-,TRBJ1-2,CASSQTASNYGYTF,TGTGCCAGCAGCCAGACAGCTTCTAACTATGGCTACACCTTC
TRBV12-5,-,TRBD1,TRBJ2-3,CASGLGDRGLADTQYF,TGTGCTAGTGGTTTGGGAGACAGGGGGCTTGCAGATACGCAGTATTTT
TRBV5-1,-,-,TRBJ1-1,CASSLQGTNTEAFF,TGCGCCAGCAGCTTGCAGGGAACGAACACTGAAGCTTTCTTT
TRBV7-2,-,-,TRBJ2-7,CASSLVGYGAYEQYF,TGTGCCAGCAGCTTAGTAGGGTACGGAGCCTACGAGCAGTACTTC
TRBV5-1,-,TRBD2,TRBJ2-5,CASSTGLTSEETQYF,TGCGCCAGCAGCACCGGCCTGACTAGCGAGGAGACCCAGTACTTC
TRBV6-5,-,-,TRBJ1-2,CASSYRGDNYGYTF,TGTGCCAGCAGTTATAGGGGGGATAACTATGGCTACACCTTC
TRBV9,-,-,TRBJ1-4,CASTAGGGEKLFF,TGTGCCAGCACCGCAGGAGGGGGAGAAAAACTGTTTTTT
TRBV23-1,-,-,TRBJ1-5,CASSQLRRDQPQHF,TGCGCCAGCAGTCAATTACGGAGGGATCAGCCCCAGCATTTT
TRBV4-2,-,-,TRBJ1-3,CASSQETDLPTIYF,TGTGCCAGCAGCCAAGAAACGGATCTTCCCACCATATATTTT
TRBV30,-,-,TRBJ2-7,CAWSSNSYEQYF,TGTGCCTGGAGTTCGAATTCCTACGAGCAGTACTTC
TRBV27,-,-,TRBJ1-1,CASSLSGGTEAFF,TGTGCCAGCAGTTTATCAGGGGGCACTGAAGCTTTCTTT
TRBV10-3,-,TRBD1,TRBJ2-1,CAIKGTDNEQFF,TGTGCCATCAAGGGGACAGACAATGAGCAGTTCTTC
TRBV6-1,-,-,TRBJ1-6,CASSEAGGGSPLHF,TGTGCCAGCAGTGAAGCTGGGGGGGGATCACCCCTCCACTTT
TRBV25-1,few,-,TRBJ1-1,CASSESSDIYLGGTEAFF,TGTGCCAGCAGTGAGTCATCTGACATATATCTGGGGGGCACTGAAGCTTTCTTT